This T cell receptor beta chain was recovered during a study of CD8 T cells in Susac syndrome. CDR1 is DFQATT, CDR2 SNEGSKA, per germline (reference sequence). This CDR3 spans 14 amino acids. The V end lost 2 bases, the J end lost 2 bases, and 13 bases lay between the germline ends. RNA, at roughly 0.45 to 1 ug, was reverse transcribed with random hexamers. In TCRdb, the immunoSEQ multiplex PCR reads were re-called with MiXCR into one record per CDR3 protein. This table holds 200,000 or so distinct CDR3 sequences, 95% found once. This clonotype was obtained from a human donor with Susac syndrome. The sample was CD8+ T cells from PBMCs. This rearrangement joins TRBV20-1 to TRBJ2-7; no reliable D call. CDR3 bases: TGCAGTGCTAGACCCTCGACGGATCCCTACGAGCAGTACTTC. Its translation is CSARPSTDPYEQYF.